The 20 T cell receptor beta chains given below trace back to one sample, sequenced in a study of graft-versus-host responses after intestinal transplantation. Repertoires were generated with immunoSEQ multiplex PCR, while TCRdb's copy carries only in-frame clones and drops some. This table has roughly 10,000 clones, less than 35% appearing once. The researchers put some 200,000 CFSE-labeled responder cells into plates with some 200,000 irradiated, violet-dye-labeled stimulator cells. This material consisted of alloreactive CD8+ T cells from a mixed lymphocyte reaction culture, taken before intestinal transplant. This sample's subset: CFSE-low proliferating T cells sorted from approximately 6-day pre-transplant mixed lymphocyte reaction (GvH or HvG direction). The receptors stem from a human patient who received an intestinal transplant.

This sequence joins TRBV9 and TRBJ1-2; TRBD1 matches 8 bases. Germline V gene lookup returns CDR1 SGDLS and CDR2 YYNGEE. The CDR3 has 13 residues. V dropped 4 bases and J dropped 8; count of bases not matched to a gene: 7. CDR3 bases: TGTGCCAGCAGCCGTATCAGGGGGCGAGGCTACACCTTC. It yields the protein CASSRIRGRGYTF.

This clone has a handful of counts. This chain uses TRBV6-5 with TRBJ1-2; a possible D gene is TRBD1 (5 bases). V was pared by 0 bases and J by 3 bases, with 14 bases between. The CDR3 has 16 residues. The germline V gene has CDR1 MNHEY and CDR2 SVGAGI. This chain's CDR3 is CASSYSSGGNDYGYTF. The CDR3, as DNA: TGTGCCAGCAGTTACTCGTCTGGGGGGAACGACTATGGCTACACCTTC.

This sequence joins TRBV7-6 and TRBJ2-3; 9 nucleotides match TRBD2. CDR1 is SGHVS, CDR2 FNYEAQ, per germline. The CDR3 has 15 amino acids. J lost 6 bases, V lost 4 bases, and 8 bases had no gene match. The CDR3 sequence is CASSSLSGGLDTQYF. The CDR3 bases are TGTGCCAGCAGCTCTTTGAGCGGGGGGTTGGATACGCAGTATTTT.

This clone is medium-sized in the sample. The chain combines TRBV7-9 with TRBJ1-5, with 8 nucleotides matching TRBD1. The CDR3 covers 12 residues. V shed 5 bases, J shed 7 bases, and the junction held 1 base outside the gene matches. Per germline, CDR1 SEHNR and CDR2 FQNEAQ (reference sequence). CDR3 sequence (DNA): TGTGCCAGCAGCGGACAGGGCCAGCCCCAGCATTTT. Protein product: CASSGQGQPQHF.

Sample share makes this clone medium-sized. The chain couples TRBV27 to TRBJ2-7; D is ambiguous. This CDR3 comprises 13 residues. The ends were cut back, 8 bases at V and 1 base at J, with 12 bases in the middle. Germline V CDR1 and CDR2: MNHEY, SMNVEV (reference sequence). The CDR3 DNA is TGTGCCAGCGGAGAGAACGGATCCTACGAGCAGTACTTC. Translation gives CASGENGSYEQYF.

This clone was detected only a few times. The chain couples TRBV6-5 to TRBJ2-7; D gene uncertain. Trimming removed 0 bases at V and 3 bases at J, with 9 bases between. Germline V gene lookup returns CDR1 MNHEY and CDR2 SVGAGI. The CDR3 has 14 amino acids. In DNA form, the CDR3 reads TGTGCCAGCAGTTACTCGACCTCTAGCTACGAGCAGTACTTC. It codes for CASSYSTSSYEQYF.

J is TRBJ2-7 and V is TRBV14; D remains unclear. The CDR3 loop spans 14 amino acids. Trimming pared 0 bases from V and 2 bases from J, leaving 8 bases between. CDR1 and CDR2 from the germline V gene are SGHDN and FVKESK. CDR3 nucleotides: TGTGCCAGCAGCCAAGAAAACAGAGCCTACGAGCAGTACTTC. Translation gives CASSQENRAYEQYF.

In this sample, this clone is medium-sized. CDR3 bases: TGTGCCAGCAGTGAGGGGGGCGAGCAGTACTTC. It yields the protein CASSEGGEQYF. The V call is TRBV6-1, the J call TRBJ2-7, with a weak D call TRBD2 (6 bases). This CDR3 comprises 11 residues. Looked up from germline, CDR1 is MNHNS and CDR2 is SASEGT. V was trimmed by 3 bases and J by 6 bases, leaving 6 bases between them.

This chain links TRBV14 with TRBJ1-1, with D perhaps matching TRBD1 (6 bases). Germline values: CDR1 SGHDN, CDR2 FVKESK. V was cut by 1 base and J by 1 base, with 10 bases left in between. The CDR3 consists of 15 residues. In DNA form, the CDR3 reads TGTGCCAGCAGCCAAGTGGACAGTTGGAACACTGAAGCTTTCTTT. Protein product: CASSQVDSWNTEAFF.

The chain uses TRBV9 and TRBJ2-7; 10 positions match TRBD2. The V and J ends lost 3 bases and 2 bases, in that order; junction bases with no gene match: 5. This CDR3 spans 15 amino acids. Germline V gene data show CDR1 as SGDLS and CDR2 as YYNGEE. The CDR3 DNA follows: TGTGCCAGCAGCGCGGGGAGCGGGGGGGCCTACGAGCAGTACTTC. Translating gives CASSAGSGGAYEQYF.

The CDR3: CATSRDRIRGGQCEQFF. DNA for the CDR3: TGTGCCACCAGCAGAGATAGAATTAGGGGGGGCCAATGTGAGCAGTTCTTC. The rearrangement uses TRBV15 and TRBJ2-1; tentatively, D is TRBD2 (7 bases). Germline V gene data show CDR1 as LNHNV and CDR2 as YYDKDF (reference sequence). Trimming cost V 0 bases and J 9 bases, with 21 bases left between them. The CDR3 totals 17 residues.

V gene TRBV7-9 combines with J gene TRBJ1-2; D is possibly TRBD1 (5 bases). With 10 bases removed from V and 4 bases from J, the gap between germline ends came to 13 bases. This CDR3 comprises 12 residues. Per the germline V gene, CDR1 is SEHNR and CDR2 is FQNEAQ (reference sequence). The CDR3 sequence: CATLQEAYGYTF. For the CDR3, the DNA is TGTGCCACCCTACAGGAAGCCTATGGCTACACCTTC.

The CDR3 nucleotides read TGTGCCAGCAGCGCTTACGGCAATGAGCAGTTCTTC. Residues: CASSAYGNEQFF. The chain links TRBV9 to TRBJ2-1; D gene unclear. The CDR3 length is 12 residues. V was cut by 3 bases and J by 6 bases, with 7 bases left in between. Germline-derived CDR1 and CDR2 are SGDLS and YYNGEE.

The rearrangement links TRBV4-1 to TRBJ1-4; 11 positions agree with TRBD1. Germline V gene lookup returns CDR1 MGHRA and CDR2 YSYEKL. The CDR3 is made up of 15 amino acids. J gave up 8 bases and V 4 bases, and 6 bases lay outside the gene matches. The CDR3 region has the DNA TGCGCCAGCAGCCGAGACCGGGACAGGGGGGAAAAACTGTTTTTT. This translates into CASSRDRDRGEKLFF.

This clone is labeled as medium-sized. The gene calls are TRBV6-1 and TRBJ1-2, with TRBD1 matching 7 bases. The CDR3 contains 15 residues. Trimming cost V 4 bases and J 4 bases; bases outside gene matches: 9. Germline V gene data show CDR1 as MNHNS and CDR2 as SASEGT. CDR3 protein: CASSGSQGFGYGYTF. CDR3 bases: TGTGCCAGCAGTGGATCACAGGGGTTTGGCTATGGCTACACCTTC.

This clone was recorded a few times. The rearrangement joins TRBV9 to TRBJ2-7, with 7 bases aligning to TRBD2. Germline lookup yields CDR1 SGDLS and CDR2 YYNGEE. With V trimmed by 0 bases and J by 7 bases, 16 bases remained unmatched. This CDR3 is built from 17 residues. The CDR3 spells CASSVAAGTTLGGEQYF. The CDR3 DNA follows: TGTGCCAGCAGCGTAGCCGCCGGGACTACCCTTGGGGGGGAGCAGTACTTC. The entire variable domain, with the rest obtained from reference TRBV9 and TRBJ2-7, is as follows: DSGVTQTPKHLITATGQRVTLRCSPRSGDLSVYWYQQSLDQGLQFLIQYYNGEERAKGNILERFSAQQFPDLHSELNLSSLELGDSALYFCASSVAAGTTLGGEQYFGPGTRLTVT.

This clone was recorded a few times. V and J are TRBV11-2 and TRBJ1-2, with TRBD1 matching 7 bases. J lost 7 bases, V lost 0 bases, and 2 bases had no gene match. Germline V lookup: CDR1 SGHAT, CDR2 FQNNGV. The CDR3 totals 13 residues. For the CDR3, the DNA is TGTGCCAGCAGCTTAGAGACAGGGTCTGGCTACACCTTC. Translating gives CASSLETGSGYTF.

A few counts support this clone. The chain joins TRBV7-9 to TRBJ1-2; 7 positions match TRBD1. CDR1 and CDR2 from the germline V gene are SEHNR and FQNEAQ (reference sequence). The CDR3 runs 15 residues. J lost 4 bases, V lost 1 base, and 6 bases had no gene match. The CDR3, as DNA: TGTGCCAGCAGCTTAGGCGGGACAGTCACCTATGGCTACACCTTC. Its translation is CASSLGGTVTYGYTF.

The J gene is TRBJ1-1, the V gene TRBV6-5; 7 nucleotides agree with TRBD1. J lost 0 bases, V lost 6 bases, and 7 bases had no gene match. CDR3 size: 15 residues. Germline V gene sequence: CDR1 MNHEY, CDR2 SVGAGI. CDR3 nucleotides: TGTGCCAGCAGCACAGGACAGGCGATGAACACTGAAGCTTTCTTT. Its translation: CASSTGQAMNTEAFF.

This clone was picked up a small number of times. The J gene is TRBJ1-5, the V gene TRBV6-5, with a weak D call TRBD1 (5 bases). The CDR3 is 12 amino acids. Germline CDR1 reads MNHEY; CDR2 reads SVGAGI. Trimming removed 5 bases from V and 5 bases from J, with 7 bases in between. CDR3 sequence reads: CASSEGDQPQHF. The CDR3 coding sequence is TGTGCCAGCAGTGAAGGGGATCAGCCCCAGCATTTT.